This T cell receptor (beta chain) derives from a study of cytomegalovirus exposure and HLA in healthy donors (dated by TCRdb to between 2016 and 2019). General notes on the study: An earlier analysis of several hundred of the donors reported 250 to 350 Gb of sequence data and roughly 110 million unique TCR beta sequences from 150 million to 200 million T cells. Alongside the repertoire data, information on donor age, sex, ethnicity and CMV serostatus was compiled. High-throughput TCR immunosequencing, statistical association of individual TCRs with disease status, and machine learning were combined to predict cytomegalovirus infection status. Of the 398 genotyped donors, roughly 80% fell in the genetic ancestry cluster associated with self-reported Caucasian donors. All discovery cohort repertoires had been generated using a single sequencing platform. Roughly 300 gigabases of sequencing data and tens of millions of unique TCR sequences were included in an early release covering 550 to 800 HLA-typed donors. In a later analysis, previously published TCR beta repertoires from 670 or so donors were re-analyzed and high-resolution HLA genotyping was added so that TCR occurrence patterns could be studied. The study used immunosequencing to profile the T cell repertoires of about 670 subjects and linked those repertoires to cytomegalovirus serostatus. The number of typed donors differed by locus: about 620-640 for A, B, C, DRB1 and DQB1; 522 for DQA1; 600 to 610 for DPA1; and around 490 for DPB1. In a later genetic analysis, genome-wide SNP genotypes for about 65% of the roughly 670 donors were used, and that subset was treated as a discovery cohort. Both class I and class II loci were covered by HLA typing, at four-digit resolution. Five DR-DQ haplotypes were treated as single units for association and clustering because of strong linkage in the cohort. The study aimed to test whether signatures of past pathogen exposure could be identified by cataloging public T cell receptors. Across 398 genotyped donors of the cohort, an average of about 240,000 unique TCR beta nucleotide sequences per donor were sequenced, and around 19% of those sequences were non-productive. Besides the first cohort of around 700 subjects, a separate validation cohort made up of 120 different subjects was used. An earlier analysis of around 580 of the donors used high-throughput TCR beta sequencing to judge whether each TCR beta V gene segment behaved as functional or pseudogenic. Rather than drawing on any new phenotypic data, the later analysis identified candidate immune exposures from TCR beta sequences and the way those sequences occurred across donors.

Library prep was done by the immunoSEQ multiplex PCR assay. A mixture of 60 forward primers for TCR Vbeta segments and 13 reverse primers for TCR Jbeta segments was used in the multiplex PCR. A multiplex PCR assay on genomic DNA amplified the CDR3 region of rearranged TCR beta genes. The amplified TCR beta libraries were sequenced on the Illumina HiSeq System as 87-base-pair reads. Processing in the source paper ran as follows. A later analysis counted some 80 million unique TCR beta chains across the 666 repertoires, and 9 million to 14 million of these chains were shared by at least two donors. Raw reads were error-corrected and collapsed into unique sequences with a nearest-neighbor algorithm that merged closely related sequences to remove PCR and sequencing errors. To assign V, D and J gene segments, CDR3 sequences were aligned to IMGT reference sequences. Each retained sequence needed at least a six-nucleotide match to both a V gene segment and a J gene segment. Rearrangements were called productive when the CDR3 lacked stop codons and stayed in frame with V and J; all others were non-productive. Following IMGT convention, CDR3 was defined as the stretch from the second conserved V-encoded cysteine to the conserved J-encoded phenylalanine. Sequences without an unambiguous match to a single V gene segment were excluded from the earlier analysis of about 600 of the donors. In an earlier analysis of a few hundred of the donors, a V segment was called functional when productive rearrangements were above 56.7%, and segregating when the standard deviation between donors exceeded 5%. A statistical classification framework was built for diagnosing cytomegalovirus status from the catalog of TCR beta chain sequences. V and J gene assignment, in a later analysis, came from comparing TCR nucleotide sequences with IMGT/GENE-DB human TR gene sequences. In a later analysis, CDR3 sequences and most-parsimonious VDJ recombination scenarios were assigned using the TCRdist pipeline. A later analysis defined each TCR beta chain by its CDR3 amino acid sequence plus V-gene family, and excluded reads lacking a unique V-gene family. As a way to deal with suspected cross-contamination and a sequencing artifact, a later analysis dropped under 600 nucleotide sequences that were highly shared and had low generation probability. For each public chain, a later analysis derived a clonal expansion index from normalized ranks of inferred template counts within each repertoire. In a later analysis, generation probabilities were computed using a VDJ recombination model fitted to out-of-frame rearrangements, and the results were checked against IGoR. A later analysis scored TCR-TCR, TCR-HLA and TCR-CMV co-occurrence with hypergeometric tests, applying a repertoire-size bias correction to TCR pairs. False discovery rates were estimated in a later analysis by permuting HLA or CMV assignments 20 times. A later analysis grouped co-occurring TCRs with DBSCAN, adding TCRdist sequence similarity when clustering within HLA-allele-positive subsets. Repertoires with fewer than 30,000 or more than 120,000 public chains, plus five repertoires with anomalous nucleotide sharing, were excluded from co-occurrence clustering. The table comes from immuneACCESS by way of TCRdb, which keeps in-frame sequences with V and J called. Part of the clones is missing from these tables; in studies checked, under half for an unresolved V gene and the rest for unknown reasons. The DNA was the basis for D and trimming; V, J and clone size are from that table. Present in this sample are tens of thousands of clones, nearly 80% of which were seen just once. The ten top clones hold around 4.3% of the sample.

Paper-wide results and their limitations: The cohort was sequenced for TCR beta chains only, and without alpha or paired-chain data the features that could be detected were limited. Most TCR sequences were seen in very few donors, while some public TCRs were found in many individuals. The classifier was reported to diagnose cytomegalovirus status with high specificity and sensitivity in both the original and validation cohorts. Assigning TCR associations to individual alleles was difficult when HLA alleles, especially DR and DQ, strongly co-occurred. In vitro tests confirmed that three of the cytomegalovirus-associated TCR beta chains recognize cytomegalovirus antigens. V-gene and J-gene trimming of TCR beta chains was associated with a missense DCLRE1C variant in a later genetic analysis, and the association was replicated in an independent cohort. A later analysis reported that several top co-occurrence clusters appeared linked to parvovirus B19, influenza, CMV and Epstein-Barr virus. According to a later analysis, most CMV-associated TCR beta chains appeared to be HLA-restricted, and the HLA associations seemed to be driven largely by CMV exposure. Because counts were too low, some 17 rarely observed V segments, including chromosome 9 orphons, were excluded from the earlier analysis of 587 of the donors. An earlier analysis of 587 of the donors showed that most TCR beta V segments appeared in productive rearrangements either about 87% or about 30% of the time, which broadly matched IMGT annotations. A total of fewer than 200 TCR beta chains were listed by the study as associated with cytomegalovirus. Linkage disequilibrium might explain the correlated functional status among segregating V segments, but an unknown experimental factor could not be ruled out. At a false discovery rate of 0.05, a later analysis linked about 16,000 TCR beta sequences to specific HLA alleles. According to a later genetic analysis, donors in an Asian-associated ancestry cluster had fewer N-insertions in productive TCRs than the approximately 670-donor mean. A further reported finding was that TCR beta sequences accurately predicted the HLA-A and HLA-B alleles for most subjects in the first cohort. A cluster of highly shared sequence variants was judged likely to be a technical artifact of the sequencing pipeline. The only immune exposure information available for the cohort was CMV serostatus. The authors suggested that the approach could potentially be extended to other disease states and immunological phenotypes. Because HLA typing was unavailable for some donors at each locus, only the typed subset was used in association tests. In a later analysis, HLA-associated TCR beta chains were found to be more clonally expanded and to have lower generation probabilities than equally common non-associated chains. In a later analysis, the rate of TCR association differed among HLA loci, with DRB1 alleles having the most associated TCRs and HLA-C alleles having the fewest. Roughly uniform sequencing depth across donors was assumed in presence/absence analyses, although this assumption may not hold.

Remarks on this clone: Its antigen is currently not known. Per-base qualities were not stored, and no clone one base away is much larger.

The cohort was made up of roughly 670 healthy bone marrow donors. At the time of sampling, all cohort members were nominally healthy, though unrecorded immune exposures were likely present. The donor was CMV seropositive and was included in the group of 250 to 300 seropositive cohort members. Every donor gave a peripheral blood sample, and the peripheral blood mononuclear cells from that sample were used for TCR beta sequencing. Genomic DNA extraction from the blood cell samples was performed with the Qiagen DNeasy Blood Extraction Kit. The sequence was collected from a woman aged 40 to 50 in good health and CMV-seropositive. Sequencing was performed on PBMCs.

The sequenced DNA is TGTGCCAGCAGTCCCCGACTGGTCGGTTGGGATACGCAGTATTTT. Translated, this gives CASSPRLVGWDTQYF. The V and J segments used are TRBV5-6 and TRBJ2-3; the D gene cannot be named for sure. CDR1 and CDR2 (SGHDT, YYEEEE) derive from the germline V gene. V drops 5 bases and J drops 6 bases, leaving 19 bases in between. From the cysteine through the phenylalanine, the CDR3 covers 15 amino acids. Left in the record is the CDR3 DNA by itself, 45 bases read in frame from the first base.